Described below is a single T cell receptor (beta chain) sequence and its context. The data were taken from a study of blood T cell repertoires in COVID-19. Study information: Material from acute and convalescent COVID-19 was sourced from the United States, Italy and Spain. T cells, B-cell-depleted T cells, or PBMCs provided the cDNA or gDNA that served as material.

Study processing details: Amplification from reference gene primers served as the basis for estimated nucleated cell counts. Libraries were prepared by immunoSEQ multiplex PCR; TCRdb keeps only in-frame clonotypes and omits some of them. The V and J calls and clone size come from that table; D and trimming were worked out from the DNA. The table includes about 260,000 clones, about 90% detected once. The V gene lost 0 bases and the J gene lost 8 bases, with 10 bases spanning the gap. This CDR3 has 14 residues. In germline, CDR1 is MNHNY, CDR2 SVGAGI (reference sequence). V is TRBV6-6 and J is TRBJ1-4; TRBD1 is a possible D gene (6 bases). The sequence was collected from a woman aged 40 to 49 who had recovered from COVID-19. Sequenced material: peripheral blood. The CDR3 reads CASSYSQGREKLFF. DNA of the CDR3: TGTGCCAGCAGTTACTCACAGGGACGGGAAAAACTGTTTTTT.